A single sample gave rise to the 10 T cell receptor beta chains below, sequenced in a study of shared clonotypes between healthy human individuals. TCRdb's copy holds only in-frame clones and misses some; the assay was immunoSEQ multiplex PCR. Counted here are 2.3 million or so clones, 85% to 95% occurring once; the ten biggest clones make up 0.39%. Sequenced material: naive CD4+ T cells from PBMCs. Subset specified: CD45RA+ positively selected. The receptor source for this set is a man between 18 and 35 years old in good health. Some clones in this sample may be carry-over from other donors' samples.

The chain recombines TRBV30 with TRBJ2-1; 7 nucleotides line up with TRBD2. In germline, CDR1 is GTSNPN, CDR2 SVGIG (reference sequence). The CDR3 is 15 residues long. Losses at the gene ends were 3 bases for V and 3 bases for J; bases not matched to a gene: 8. In DNA, the CDR3 is TGTGCCTGGAGCCCTCTGGCGGGAGTCTACAATGAGCAGTTCTTC. Protein: CAWSPLAGVYNEQFF.

The V gene is TRBV11-2, the J gene TRBJ1-2; possible D gene TRBD1, 5 bases. Germline loops: CDR1 SGHAT, CDR2 FQNNGV. This CDR3 is built from 16 residues. V dropped 0 bases and J dropped 5 bases, with 16 bases sitting between them. DNA for the CDR3: TGTGCCAGCAGCTTAGATCGTATGGGGACTACGTATGGCTACACCTTC. It encodes CASSLDRMGTTYGYTF.

This chain links TRBV7-3 with TRBJ1-1; a weak D match, TRBD1 (5 bases). Germline CDR1 and CDR2: SGHTA and FQGTGA. V lost 2 bases and J 7 bases, leaving 11 bases between the germline ends. The length of the CDR3 is 13 residues. The CDR3 coding sequence is TGTGCCAGCAGCTTAGCGGGGGACGGTGAAGCTTTCTTT. Amino acids: CASSLAGDGEAFF.

V usage is TRBV7-3 and J usage is TRBJ2-5; TRBD2 might be the D (7 bases). The ends were cut back, 5 bases at V and 2 bases at J, with 15 bases in the middle. The CDR3 contains 15 residues. The V gene's germline CDR1 is SGHTA and CDR2 FQGTGA. CDR3 DNA sequence: TGTGCCAGCAGCGCGGGGGCAGGGAGGCAAGAGACCCAGTACTTC. Translation gives CASSAGAGRQETQYF.

CDR3 sequence: CAISDGTISGNTIYF. The CDR3 DNA is TGTGCCATCAGTGACGGGACAATCTCTGGAAACACCATATATTTT. V usage is TRBV10-3 and J usage is TRBJ1-3; D possibly corresponds to TRBD1 (6 bases). This CDR3 has 15 residues. Germline assignment: CDR1 ENHRY and CDR2 SYGVKD. Trimming left V 3 bases short and J 0 bases short, with 9 bases between.

V gene TRBV9 combines with J gene TRBJ2-1; 8 bases map to TRBD2. V trimming: 1 base; J trimming: 9 bases; junction bases outside the gene matches: 12. The CDR3 extends over 16 amino acids. Germline V gene lookup returns CDR1 SGDLS and CDR2 YYNGEE. CDR3 in DNA: TGTGCCAGCAGCGTATTGAGAGTAGCGGGGTATGGTGAGCAGTTCTTC. Translated, it gives CASSVLRVAGYGEQFF.

J is TRBJ1-1 and V is TRBV27; weak D call: TRBD1 (5 bases). CDR1 is MNHEY and CDR2 is SMNVEV in the germline V gene (reference sequence). This CDR3 is 14 amino acids long. Trimming stripped 6 bases from V and 0 bases from J, with 11 bases between. CDR3 sequence (DNA): TGTGCCAGCAGCGCTGACAGCATGAACACTGAAGCTTTCTTT. This encodes CASSADSMNTEAFF.

Note on this clone: This specimen includes other DNA sequences encoding the same CDR3. The chain uses TRBV5-1 and TRBJ2-7, with 7 bases that match TRBD1. V lost 2 bases to trimming and J lost 0 bases; unmatched junction nucleotides: 2. Germline loops: CDR1 SGHRS, CDR2 YFSETQ. This CDR3 region has 14 residues. The CDR3 DNA reads TGCGCCAGCAGCTTTGGGACAGTCTCCTACGAGCAGTACTTC. It encodes CASSFGTVSYEQYF.

As for this clone: Different DNA sequences within this sample yield the same CDR3. This chain connects TRBV28 to TRBJ1-3; possibly TRBD1 for D (5 bases). This CDR3 contains 14 residues. Trimming left V 6 bases short and J 1 base short, with 10 bases between. Per the germline V gene, CDR1 is MDHEN and CDR2 is SYDVKM. The CDR3: CASRPGGSGNTIYF. CDR3 bases: TGTGCCAGCAGGCCGGGGGGGTCTGGAAACACCATATATTTT.

This clone was seen only once. The V and J genes are TRBV29-1 and TRBJ1-2, with a tentative D call TRBD1 (5 bases). Germline CDR1 is SQVTM and CDR2 is ANQGSEA. The CDR3 runs to 12 residues. Between the trimmed V and J ends, which lost 7 bases and 5 bases, there was a span of 14 bases. Here the CDR3 DNA reads TGCAGCGGGGGAATGCAGGGTTATGGCTACACCTTC. Protein product: CSGGMQGYGYTF.